This T cell receptor (beta chain) was observed in a study of regulatory T cells in long-lasting Graves disease. About the study: Persistent Graves' disease denoted over 5 years of antithyroid drugs plus positive TSH receptor antibodies.

For this clonotype: No antigen is known for it.

Time point of the sample: persistent/refractory GD, antithyroid drugs over 5 years with positive TRAb. RNA from PBMCs was the source of the TCR library. Germline assignment: CDR1 SGHDT and CDR2 YYEEEE. The CDR3 has 15 residues. Through Arm-PCR of CDR3 regions and iRepertoire HTBI primers, TCR beta libraries were built. TCRdb re-called the multiplex PCR reads with MiXCR, one entry per CDR3 protein. Of roughly 500,000 distinct CDR3 sequences listed, about 22% were seen once; the top ten hold more than 6%. General observations from the study: Thyroid tissue went unstudied; only peripheral blood was examined.

The rearrangement links TRBV5-6 to TRBJ2-4; 9 nucleotides match TRBD2. The DNA matches TRBJ2-5 better at its end, which makes the J call doubtful. This receptor was taken from a female donor with Graves disease. The sample was peripheral blood mononuclear cells (PBMCs), taken when the disease was refractory, from a patient treated with antithyroid drugs. Written as DNA, the CDR3 is TGTGCCAGCAGCCCCATCCTGAGCGGGGGGCAGACCCAGTACTTC. Its protein is CASSPILSGGQTQYF.